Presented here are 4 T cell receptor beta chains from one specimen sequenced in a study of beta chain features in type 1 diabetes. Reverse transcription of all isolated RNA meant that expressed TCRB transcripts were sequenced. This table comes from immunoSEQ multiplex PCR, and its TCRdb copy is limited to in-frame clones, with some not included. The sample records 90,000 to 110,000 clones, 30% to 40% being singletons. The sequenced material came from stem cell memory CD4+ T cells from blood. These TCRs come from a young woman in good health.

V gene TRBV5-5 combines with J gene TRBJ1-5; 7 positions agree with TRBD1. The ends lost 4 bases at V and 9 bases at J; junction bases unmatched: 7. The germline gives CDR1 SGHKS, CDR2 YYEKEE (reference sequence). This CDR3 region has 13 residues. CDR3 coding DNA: TGTGCCAGCAGCGGGGGGACAGCCAGGCCCCAGCATTTT. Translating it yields CASSGGTARPQHF.

CDR3 sequence: CALSKDSSYEQYF. In nucleotides, the CDR3 is TGTGCCTTGAGCAAGGACAGCTCCTACGAGCAGTACTTC. This chain links TRBV30 with TRBJ2-7, with a possible D match to TRBD1 (6 bases). V gave up 7 bases and J gave up 0 bases, with 13 bases separating them. The V gene's germline CDR1 is GTSNPN and CDR2 SVGIG (reference sequence). The CDR3 spans 13 residues.

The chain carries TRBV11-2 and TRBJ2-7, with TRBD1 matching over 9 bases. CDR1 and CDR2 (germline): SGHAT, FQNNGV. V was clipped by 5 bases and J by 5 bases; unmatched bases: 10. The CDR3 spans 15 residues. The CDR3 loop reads CASSASPGTGNEQYF. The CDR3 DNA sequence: TGTGCCAGCAGCGCCAGTCCCGGGACAGGGAACGAGCAGTACTTC.

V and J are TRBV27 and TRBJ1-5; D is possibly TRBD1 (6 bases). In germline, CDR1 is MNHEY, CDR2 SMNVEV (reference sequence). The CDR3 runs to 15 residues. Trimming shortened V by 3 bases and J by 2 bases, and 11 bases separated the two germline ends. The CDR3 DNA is TGTGCCAGCAGTTTTGATGGGGGCGGCAATCAGCCCCAGCATTTT. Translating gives CASSFDGGGNQPQHF.